The 25 T cell receptor beta chains presented below share a single source sample, sequenced in a study of shared clonotypes between healthy human individuals. The table came from immunoSEQ multiplex PCR; TCRdb's copy has only in-frame clones and leaves some out. The table records approximately 2.3 million clones, more than 80% of them present only once. Material: naive CD4+ T cells from PBMCs. Subset in this sample: CD45RA+ positively selected. The receptors come from a man between 18 and 29 years old in good health. Some clones in this sample may be carry-over from other donors' samples.

The chain has TRBV29-1 and TRBJ2-2; D is possibly TRBD1 (5 bases). This CDR3 has 14 residues. The V gene lost 6 bases and the J gene lost 2 bases, with 13 bases spanning the gap. Germline lookup yields CDR1 SQVTM and CDR2 ANQGSEA. The CDR3 region is CSVQGWLNTGELFF. The CDR3 nucleotides are TGCAGCGTGCAGGGCTGGCTAAACACCGGGGAGCTGTTTTTT.

The chain links TRBV5-1 to TRBJ2-6; 9 positions agree with TRBD2. This CDR3 region has 15 residues. Germline V gene sequence: CDR1 SGHRS, CDR2 YFSETQ. After removal of 0 bases from V and 9 bases from J, the junction contained 4 bases not matched to a gene. DNA for the CDR3: TGCGCCAGCAGCTTGGGACTAGCGGATGTCAACGTCCTGACTTTC. Its translation: CASSLGLADVNVLTF.

The J gene is TRBJ2-1, the V gene TRBV4-1, with 9 bases lining up with TRBD2. The CDR3 length is 17 residues. V lost 4 bases, J lost 6 bases, and 13 bases stayed unmatched. Germline CDR1 and CDR2: MGHRA and YSYEKL. The CDR3 sequence is CASSRSLAGVLGNEQFF. CDR3 DNA: TGCGCCAGCAGCCGATCTTTAGCGGGAGTCTTAGGCAATGAGCAGTTCTTC.

The chain carries TRBV4-1 and TRBJ2-7, with 10 bases matching TRBD2. The germline V gene encodes CDR1 MGHRA and CDR2 YSYEKL. The CDR3 loop spans 14 amino acids. J lost 3 bases, V lost 6 bases, and 5 bases had no gene match. As DNA, the CDR3 is TGCGCCAGCAGGACGGGACTAGCGAGCTACGAGCAGTACTTC. Encoded protein: CASRTGLASYEQYF.

The chain links TRBV28 to TRBJ2-7; D may match TRBD1 or TRBD2 (7 bases each). V lost 7 bases and J 5 bases, leaving 18 bases between the germline ends. The CDR3 loop spans 14 amino acids. Germline assignment: CDR1 MDHEN and CDR2 SYDVKM. CDR3 residues: CASTPQGGGHEQYF. The CDR3 nucleotides are TGTGCCAGCACCCCCCAGGGGGGGGGCCACGAGCAGTACTTC.

The genes are TRBV19 and TRBJ1-4; D may be TRBD1 (5 bases). Trimming left V 2 bases short and J 5 bases short, with 24 bases between. From germline, CDR1 is LNHDA and CDR2 SQIVND (reference sequence). This CDR3 has 19 amino acids. CDR3 sequence (DNA): TGTGCCAGTAGTATATCGCCGTACGCCGGTCGGACACTAAATGAAAAACTGTTTTTT. Amino acids: CASSISPYAGRTLNEKLFF.

With regard to this clone: The same CDR3 is also encoded by other DNA sequences in this sample. The CDR3 coding sequence is TGTGCCAGCAGCTTAGAGGGCAGAACCTACGAGCAGTACTTC. Residues: CASSLEGRTYEQYF. The rearrangement joins TRBV7-2 to TRBJ2-7; D gene ambiguous. V was pared by 1 base and J by 2 bases, with 9 bases between. There are 14 residues in the CDR3. Germline V CDR1 and CDR2: SGHTA, FQGNSA.

V is TRBV28 and J is TRBJ2-1; D is unclear. The CDR3 consists of 18 residues. The germline gives CDR1 MDHEN, CDR2 SYDVKM. Deletions cut 8 bases from V and 1 base from J, with 24 bases between. The CDR3 sequence: CASLTLAPTRKSYNEQFF. CDR3 DNA sequence: TGTGCCAGCCTTACACTGGCCCCCACGAGGAAATCCTACAATGAGCAGTTCTTC.

This chain's CDR3 is CASRARWAGNTIYF. CDR3 bases: TGTGCCAGCCGCGCGAGGTGGGCCGGAAACACCATATATTTT. The genes are TRBV13 and TRBJ1-3, with unresolved D. This CDR3 spans 14 amino acids. Germline lookup yields CDR1 PRHDT and CDR2 FYEKMQ (reference sequence). Between the trimmed V and J ends, which lost 8 bases and 4 bases, there was a span of 15 bases.

The J gene is TRBJ2-7, the V gene TRBV13; 12 bases map to TRBD2. There are 15 residues in the CDR3. The V gene's germline CDR1 is PRHDT and CDR2 FYEKMQ (reference sequence). V lost 5 bases, J lost 2 bases, and 4 bases stayed unmatched. This chain's CDR3 is CASSTGLAGPYEQYF. CDR3 bases: TGTGCCAGCAGCACCGGACTAGCGGGACCCTACGAGCAGTACTTC.

This chain links TRBV7-9 with TRBJ2-1; D remains ambiguous. The V gene lost 5 bases and the J gene lost 7 bases, with 6 bases spanning the gap. Germline CDR1 SEHNR, CDR2 FQNEAQ (reference sequence). This CDR3 has 11 amino acids. The chain's CDR3 is CASSTTNEQFF. In DNA form, the CDR3 reads TGTGCCAGCAGCACGACAAATGAGCAGTTCTTC. The complete variable domain, with remaining parts taken from reference TRBV7-9 and TRBJ2-1, reads DTGVSQNPRHKITKRGQNVTFRCDPISEHNRLYWYRQTLGQGPEFLTYFQNEAQLEKSRLLSDRFSAERPKGSFSTLEIQRTEQGDSAMYLCASSTTNEQFFGPGTRLTVL.

The V call is TRBV7-2, the J call TRBJ2-7; no definite D call. V lost 5 bases, J lost 2 bases, and 10 bases lay in between. Germline V CDR1 and CDR2: SGHTA, FQGNSA. This CDR3 has 13 amino acids. This chain's CDR3 is CASSVRSTYEQYF. Written as DNA, the CDR3 is TGTGCCAGCAGCGTCAGGAGCACCTACGAGCAGTACTTC.

The V gene is TRBV5-1, the J gene TRBJ2-5; D is tentatively TRBD1 or TRBD2 (7 bases each). Germline loops: CDR1 SGHRS, CDR2 YFSETQ. The CDR3 runs to 18 residues. Trimming cost V 0 bases and J 0 bases, with 18 bases left between them. The CDR3 bases are TGCGCCAGCAGCTTGGAGGGGGCTCGAGCGGGGTACCAAGAGACCCAGTACTTC. Encoded protein: CASSLEGARAGYQETQYF.

The J gene is TRBJ1-2, the V gene TRBV6-5; weak D call: TRBD1 (6 bases). The V and J ends lost 0 bases and 8 bases respectively, with 16 bases between them. This CDR3 is built from 15 residues. In germline, CDR1 is MNHEY, CDR2 SVGAGI. The CDR3 sequence: CASSYSTAGVGGYTF. DNA for the CDR3: TGTGCCAGCAGTTACTCGACGGCAGGGGTCGGGGGCTACACCTTC.

This clone is a singleton in its sample. The chain recombines TRBV5-6 with TRBJ2-5; D may be TRBD1 (6 bases). The CDR3 length is 15 residues. Deletions cut 5 bases from V and 4 bases from J, with 18 bases between. Germline CDR1 is SGHDT and CDR2 is YYEEEE. CDR3 bases: TGTGCCAGCAGAATATACAGGGTCCGGTTAGAGACCCAGTACTTC. Its translation is CASRIYRVRLETQYF. Full variable domain (missing parts from reference TRBV5-6 and TRBJ2-5): DAGVTQSPTHLIKTRGQQVTLRCSPKSGHDTVSWYQQALGQGPQFIFQYYEEEERQRGNFPDRFSGHQFPNYSSELNVNALLLGDSALYLCASRIYRVRLETQYFGPGTRLLVL.

The chain uses TRBV5-1 and TRBJ1-1; D remains ambiguous. Germline values: CDR1 SGHRS, CDR2 YFSETQ. This CDR3 contains 14 residues. V was shortened by 0 bases and J by 5 bases, with 11 bases between the two germline ends. As DNA, the CDR3 is TGCGCCAGCAGCTTGGGGGAAAGTCTGACTGAAGCTTTCTTT. This codes for CASSLGESLTEAFF.

Only one count was recorded for this clone. The chain carries TRBV19 and TRBJ2-2, with 10 bases fitting TRBD2. Germline V CDR1 and CDR2: LNHDA, SQIVND (reference sequence). Germline trimming cut 6 bases from V and 0 bases from J; bases unmatched to any gene: 1. The CDR3 is 15 amino acids. The CDR3: CASRTSGANTGELFF. DNA for the CDR3: TGTGCCAGTAGAACTAGCGGGGCGAACACCGGGGAGCTGTTTTTT.

The chain couples TRBV27 to TRBJ2-2, with D perhaps TRBD1 (6 bases). V lost 2 bases and J lost 7, with 20 bases in between. Germline V CDR1 and CDR2: MNHEY, SMNVEV (reference sequence). The CDR3 consists of 17 residues. The CDR3 spells CASSLRTRDKRGGELFF. The CDR3 DNA reads as TGTGCCAGCAGTTTACGTACCCGGGACAAAAGGGGCGGGGAGCTGTTTTTT.

The chain employs TRBV27 and TRBJ2-3; D not certain. Germline lookup yields CDR1 MNHEY and CDR2 SMNVEV (reference sequence). Trimming removed 3 bases from V and 2 bases from J, with 9 bases in between. The length of the CDR3 is 14 residues. DNA for the CDR3: TGTGCCAGCAGTTTGGGCCAACCCACAGATACGCAGTATTTT. Its protein product is CASSLGQPTDTQYF.

J is TRBJ2-1 and V is TRBV18; D remains ambiguous. The V end lost 3 bases, the J end lost 4 bases, and 10 bases lay between the germline ends. The germline CDR1 and CDR2 sequences are KGHSH and LQKENI. This CDR3 has 14 amino acids. The CDR3 DNA is TGTGCCAGCTCACCCCCTTCCCGTTACAATGAGCAGTTCTTC. Translating it yields CASSPPSRYNEQFF.

For the CDR3, the DNA is TGTGCCAGCAGTGGACTCGACAGGGTTGAAGCTTTCTTT. Amino acid sequence: CASSGLDRVEAFF. V usage is TRBV25-1 and J usage is TRBJ1-1; the match to TRBD1 covers 7 bases. The trim removed 4 bases at V and 7 bases at J, leaving 6 bases unmatched. This CDR3 is 13 amino acids long. In germline, CDR1 is MGHDK, CDR2 SYGVNS.

This clone was seen a single time. This chain connects TRBV28 to TRBJ1-4, with 8 nucleotides matching TRBD1. The junction had 11 bases not matched to a gene; V was cut back by 5 bases and J by 6 bases. The CDR3 has 16 residues. Germline CDR1 is MDHEN and CDR2 is SYDVKM. CDR3 nucleotides: TGTGCCAGCAGTCCTACAGGGGGAGGGACCGATGAAAAACTGTTTTTT. It yields the protein CASSPTGGGTDEKLFF. Using reference TRBV28 and TRBJ1-4 for the parts outside the CDR3, the full variable domain is DVKVTQSSRYLVKRTGEKVFLECVQDMDHENMFWYRQDPGLGLRLIYFSYDVKMKEKGDIPEGYSVSREKKERFSLILESASTNQTSMYLCASSPTGGGTDEKLFFGSGTQLSVL.

The chain uses TRBV5-4 and TRBJ1-6; D ambiguous. CDR3 length equals 15 residues. With 4 bases removed from V and 7 bases from J, the gap between germline ends came to 15 bases. Per germline, CDR1 SGHNT and CDR2 YYREEE (reference sequence). The CDR3 region is CASSPLAGGNSPLHF. CDR3 nucleotide sequence: TGTGCCAGCAGCCCCCTGGCAGGCGGGAATTCACCCCTCCACTTT.

The genes are TRBV7-3 and TRBJ2-1; TRBD2 agrees at 12 bases. Trimming took 5 bases from V and 8 from J; bases not matched to a gene: 7. The CDR3 has 15 residues. Germline lookup yields CDR1 SGHTA and CDR2 FQGTGA. The chain's CDR3 is CASSILAGGPYEQFF. Written as DNA, the CDR3 is TGTGCCAGCAGCATCCTAGCGGGAGGGCCCTATGAGCAGTTCTTC.

The chain links TRBV7-3 to TRBJ2-1; D is unclear. V lost 11 bases, J lost 8 bases, and 19 bases lay in between. The germline V gene encodes CDR1 SGHTA and CDR2 FQGTGA. CDR3 length equals 13 residues. The CDR3 DNA sequence: TGTGCCTGCTCCCCCTCTAGGACCGATGAGCAGTTCTTC. Protein product: CACSPSRTDEQFF. Supplemented by reference TRBV7-3 and TRBJ2-1, the full variable domain reads GAGVSQTPSNKVTEKGKYVELRCDPISGHTALYWYRQSLGQGPEFLIYFQGTGAADDSGLPNDRFFAVRPEGSVSTLKIQRTERGDSAVYLCACSPSRTDEQFFGPGTRLTVL.